The entry that follows covers one T cell receptor beta chain sequence. The sample comes from a study of cytomegalovirus exposure and HLA in healthy donors. Clones were sequenced by immunoSEQ multiplex PCR, and TCRdb holds only the in-frame ones, with some missing. The table records approximately 99,000 clones, approximately 96% of them present only once. The germline V gene encodes CDR1 LNHNV and CDR2 YYDKDF (reference sequence). This CDR3 has 17 amino acids. V lost 4 bases, J lost 0 bases, and 19 bases lay in between. The clonotype was recovered from a woman under 30 in good health and CMV-seronegative. The genes are TRBV15 and TRBJ2-7, with D perhaps matching TRBD1 (6 bases). Sequencing input: PBMCs. This CDR3 reads CATSTSSTGTNSYEQYF. Written as DNA, the CDR3 is TGTGCCACCAGCACGTCCTCGACAGGAACGAACTCCTACGAGCAGTACTTC.